Listed below are T cell receptor beta chains from one sample, sequenced in a study of T cells after yellow fever vaccination. TCRdb reprocessed the 5' RACE reads via MiXCR and lists one record per CDR3 protein. The sample records roughly 520,000 distinct CDR3 sequences, around a fifth being singletons. Here the sequenced sample was PBMCs, taken approximately 22 days after the first yellow fever vaccination. These receptors were obtained from a man between 18 and 35 years old who received the YFV17D yellow fever vaccine. CDR3s include the opening cysteine and the closing phenylalanine or tryptophan. The order of the fields is J gene, clone size, V gene, D gene, CDR3 DNA, CDR3 protein. A D gene is named only where the DNA matches it firmly. Expanded clones get a size class; other rows say once, few or many, or leave the size out.

J gene: TRBJ1-5
clone size: -
V gene: TRBV19
D gene: TRBD1
CDR3 DNA: TGTGCCAGTAGTATAACAGGGGAGGACCAGCCCCAGCATTTT
CDR3 protein: CASSITGEDQPQHF

J gene: TRBJ1-5
clone size: few
V gene: TRBV6-1
D gene: -
CDR3 DNA: TGTGCCAGCAGCGGCCCCCTTGGTCAGCCCCAGCATTTT
CDR3 protein: CASSGPLGQPQHF

J gene: TRBJ1-1
clone size: -
V gene: TRBV29-1
D gene: -
CDR3 DNA: TGCAGCGGGTCGACAGGAATAGACACTGAAGCTTTCTTT
CDR3 protein: CSGSTGIDTEAFF

J gene: TRBJ1-5
clone size: few
V gene: TRBV4-1
D gene: TRBD1
CDR3 DNA: TGCGCCAGCAGCCCGGGACAGCCGATTTACTATAGCAATCAGCCCCAGCATTTT
CDR3 protein: CASSPGQPIYYSNQPQHF

J gene: TRBJ2-5
clone size: -
V gene: TRBV4-3
D gene: -
CDR3 DNA: TGCGCCAGCAGCCAAGATCAAAGGGTTGAGACCCAGTACTTC
CDR3 protein: CASSQDQRVETQYF

J gene: TRBJ1-1
clone size: -
V gene: TRBV29-1
D gene: -
CDR3 DNA: TGCAGCGTTGTCGGGAACACTGAAGCTTTCTTT
CDR3 protein: CSVVGNTEAFF

J gene: TRBJ1-2
clone size: -
V gene: TRBV6-4
D gene: -
CDR3 DNA: TGTGCCAGCAGTCCCCGAATAAACGGGACCCATGGCTACACCTTC
CDR3 protein: CASSPRINGTHGYTF

J gene: TRBJ1-6
clone size: few
V gene: TRBV5-1
D gene: -
CDR3 DNA: TGCGCCAGCAGTGCCGAGGATAATTCACCCCTCCACTTT
CDR3 protein: CASSAEDNSPLHF

J gene: TRBJ1-4
clone size: few
V gene: TRBV3-1
D gene: -
CDR3 DNA: TGTGCCAGCAGCCAAGCCCGCAGTAATGAAAAACTGTTTTTT
CDR3 protein: CASSQARSNEKLFF

J gene: TRBJ2-7
clone size: few
V gene: TRBV9
D gene: TRBD1
CDR3 DNA: TGTGCCAGCAGCGGAGGCCAGGGGGCCTCCTACGAGCAGTACTTC
CDR3 protein: CASSGGQGASYEQYF

J gene: TRBJ1-3
clone size: -
V gene: TRBV12-3/TRBV12-4
D gene: -
CDR3 DNA: TGTGCCAGCATCACGGTGCAAGCAGGCGGAAACACCATATATTTT
CDR3 protein: CASITVQAGGNTIYF

J gene: TRBJ1-5
clone size: few
V gene: TRBV6-5
D gene: -
CDR3 DNA: TGTGCCAGCAGTTACGTGAGGGGCGGACAGCCCCAGCATTTT
CDR3 protein: CASSYVRGGQPQHF

J gene: TRBJ1-4
clone size: -
V gene: TRBV6-5
D gene: TRBD1
CDR3 DNA: TGTGCCAGCAGCTACCGACAGGGGCATGAAAAACTGTTTTTT
CDR3 protein: CASSYRQGHEKLFF

J gene: TRBJ2-3
clone size: -
V gene: TRBV7-9
D gene: -
CDR3 DNA: TGTGCCAGCAGCCCACGGGGCCACCTAAGCACAGATACGCAGTATTTT
CDR3 protein: CASSPRGHLSTDTQYF

J gene: TRBJ1-3
clone size: -
V gene: TRBV7-9
D gene: -
CDR3 DNA: TGTGCCAGCAGCCCTCGGGAGACACGAAACACCATATATTTT
CDR3 protein: CASSPRETRNTIYF

J gene: TRBJ2-2
clone size: once
V gene: TRBV18
D gene: TRBD1
CDR3 DNA: TGTGCCAGCTCAGGGACAGACACCGGGGAGCTGTTTTTT
CDR3 protein: CASSGTDTGELFF

J gene: TRBJ2-2
clone size: few
V gene: TRBV6-6
D gene: -
CDR3 DNA: TGTGCCAGCAGTAGAGGCATCTCCGGGGAGCTGTTTTTT
CDR3 protein: CASSRGISGELFF

J gene: TRBJ1-6
clone size: -
V gene: TRBV13
D gene: TRBD1
CDR3 DNA: TGTGCCAGCAGAACCGGGACAGCTAATTCACCCCTCCACTTT
CDR3 protein: CASRTGTANSPLHF

J gene: TRBJ2-3
clone size: few
V gene: TRBV5-4
D gene: TRBD2
CDR3 DNA: TGTGCCAGCAGCCGGACCCAGCGGGGGGGCTCTACGGATACGCAGTATTTT
CDR3 protein: CASSRTQRGGSTDTQYF

J gene: TRBJ1-3
clone size: -
V gene: TRBV20-1
D gene: -
CDR3 DNA: TGCAGTGCTGCCCCCGGGCCCTCCTCTGGAAACACCATATATTTT
CDR3 protein: CSAAPGPSSGNTIYF

J gene: TRBJ1-1
clone size: few
V gene: TRBV29-1
D gene: -
CDR3 DNA: TGCAGCGTTGCGTACACTGAAGCTTTCTTT
CDR3 protein: CSVAYTEAFF

J gene: TRBJ1-2
clone size: few
V gene: TRBV19
D gene: -
CDR3 DNA: TGTGCCAGTGGAAAGGGGGAAGCTAACTATGGCTACACCTTC
CDR3 protein: CASGKGEANYGYTF

J gene: TRBJ2-1
clone size: -
V gene: TRBV20-1
D gene: TRBD2
CDR3 DNA: TGCAGTGCTCCTCAAGCGGGGGCTTCGGTGGATGAGCAGTTCTTC
CDR3 protein: CSAPQAGASVDEQFF

J gene: TRBJ2-4
clone size: -
V gene: TRBV20-1
D gene: -
CDR3 DNA: TGCAGTGCTAGAGGAGACCAAAACAAACCGCAGTACTTC
CDR3 protein: CSARGDQNKPQYF

J gene: TRBJ2-7
clone size: -
V gene: TRBV7-2
D gene: TRBD1
CDR3 DNA: TGTGCCAGCAAGTCGGCCGGGACAGGGGTATATTACGAGCAGTACTTC
CDR3 protein: CASKSAGTGVYYEQYF

J gene: TRBJ2-3
clone size: -
V gene: TRBV20-1
D gene: -
CDR3 DNA: TGCAGTGCTGGGACCGTAAGCACAGATACGCAGTATTTT
CDR3 protein: CSAGTVSTDTQYF

J gene: TRBJ2-5
clone size: few
V gene: TRBV12-3/TRBV12-4
D gene: TRBD1
CDR3 DNA: TGTGCCAGCAGCCCGCCTCGGACAGGGGATGAGACCCAGTACTTC
CDR3 protein: CASSPPRTGDETQYF

J gene: TRBJ2-7
clone size: -
V gene: TRBV5-5
D gene: TRBD2
CDR3 DNA: TGTGCCAGCAGCGGGGATGGGGGGGGATCTTGGGAGCAGTACTTC
CDR3 protein: CASSGDGGGSWEQYF

J gene: TRBJ2-2
clone size: -
V gene: TRBV9
D gene: -
CDR3 DNA: TGTGCCAGCAGTCGAGGAGGTGGGATCCTGAACACCGGGGAGCTGTTTTTT
CDR3 protein: CASSRGGGILNTGELFF

J gene: TRBJ1-1
clone size: -
V gene: TRBV6-2/TRBV6-3
D gene: -
CDR3 DNA: TGTGCCAGCAGTAGAAGGTCTGAAGCTTTCTTT
CDR3 protein: CASSRRSEAFF

J gene: TRBJ2-3
clone size: -
V gene: TRBV5-1
D gene: TRBD2
CDR3 DNA: TGCGCCGTCCGCGGGGGATCAGATACGCAGTATTTT
CDR3 protein: CAVRGGSDTQYF

J gene: TRBJ2-3
clone size: -
V gene: TRBV2
D gene: TRBD2
CDR3 DNA: TGTGCCAGCAGGAGAATGGGACTAGCGGGAGATACGCAGTATTTT
CDR3 protein: CASRRMGLAGDTQYF

J gene: TRBJ1-4
clone size: few
V gene: TRBV5-1
D gene: TRBD1
CDR3 DNA: TGCGCCAGCAGCTCTTCCGGGACAGGGCGTGAAAAACTGTTTTTT
CDR3 protein: CASSSSGTGREKLFF

J gene: TRBJ2-2
clone size: few
V gene: TRBV7-7
D gene: TRBD2
CDR3 DNA: TGTGCTAGCAGCTCTAACGACGGGGGGACCGGGGAGCTGTTTTTT
CDR3 protein: CASSSNDGGTGELFF

J gene: TRBJ2-5
clone size: -
V gene: TRBV4-1
D gene: TRBD2
CDR3 DNA: TGCGCCAGCAGCCAAGTAGCGGGGGGGGTGGAGACCCAGTACTTC
CDR3 protein: CASSQVAGGVETQYF

J gene: TRBJ1-1
clone size: few
V gene: TRBV4-1
D gene: TRBD1
CDR3 DNA: TGCGCCAGCACCCTGGGGACAGGGAACACTGAAGCTTTCTTT
CDR3 protein: CASTLGTGNTEAFF

J gene: TRBJ1-2
clone size: few
V gene: TRBV20-1
D gene: -
CDR3 DNA: TGCAGTGCTAACCTCCTCGCTTTGTTCTATGGCTACACCTTC
CDR3 protein: CSANLLALFYGYTF

J gene: TRBJ2-7
clone size: few
V gene: TRBV6-5
D gene: -
CDR3 DNA: TGTGCCAGCAGTTACAAGGGGAGGACCTACGAGCAGTACTTC
CDR3 protein: CASSYKGRTYEQYF

J gene: TRBJ1-5
clone size: few
V gene: TRBV4-3
D gene: -
CDR3 DNA: TGCGCCAGCAGCCAAGATTCGGGGGGTCAGCCCCAGCATTTT
CDR3 protein: CASSQDSGGQPQHF

J gene: TRBJ2-6
clone size: -
V gene: TRBV7-3
D gene: -
CDR3 DNA: TGTGCCAGCAGCTTCCACGGATCTGGGGCCAACGTCCTGACTTTC
CDR3 protein: CASSFHGSGANVLTF

J gene: TRBJ1-2
clone size: -
V gene: TRBV5-6
D gene: -
CDR3 DNA: TGTGCCAGCAGCTTGAGTCGCCAAGGGGCCTATGGCTACACCTTC
CDR3 protein: CASSLSRQGAYGYTF